This T cell receptor (beta chain) was retrieved from a study of cytomegalovirus exposure and HLA in healthy donors. Study-wide results and caveats: A prior analysis recorded that most TCR beta V segments were productive about 87% or about 30% of the time.

PCR was performed using 60 Vbeta and 13 Jbeta primers. Method: immunoSEQ multiplex PCR; TCRdb's copy keeps in-frame clones and lacks some. The repertoire holds more than 130,000 clones, with roughly 80% as singletons. As for this clone: As yet, its antigen is unknown.

The source of this sequence is a man in his forties in good health and CMV-seropositive. The sample comprised PBMCs.

The CDR3 spells CASTRARGKETQYF. In DNA, the CDR3 is TGCGCCAGCACCCGGGCCCGGGGGAAAGAGACCCAGTACTTC. The rearrangement uses TRBV10-1 and TRBJ2-5, with a tentative D call TRBD2 (6 bases). There are 14 residues in the CDR3. CDR1 and CDR2 from the germline V gene are WNHNN and SYGVQD (reference sequence). V dropped 7 bases and J dropped 3 bases, with 15 bases sitting between them.